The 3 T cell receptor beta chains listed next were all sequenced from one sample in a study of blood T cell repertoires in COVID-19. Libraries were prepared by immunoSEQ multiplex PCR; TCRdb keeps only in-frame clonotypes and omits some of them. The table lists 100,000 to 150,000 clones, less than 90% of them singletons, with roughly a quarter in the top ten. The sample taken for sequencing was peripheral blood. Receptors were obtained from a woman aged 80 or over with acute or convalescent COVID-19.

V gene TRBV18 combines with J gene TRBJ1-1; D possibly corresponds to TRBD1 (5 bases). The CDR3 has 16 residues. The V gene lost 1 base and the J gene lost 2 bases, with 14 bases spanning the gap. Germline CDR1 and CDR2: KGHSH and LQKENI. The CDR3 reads CASSPLRQGINTEAFF. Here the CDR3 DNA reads TGTGCCAGCTCACCACTTAGGCAGGGTATAAACACTGAAGCTTTCTTT. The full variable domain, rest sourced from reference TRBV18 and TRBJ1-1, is NAGVMQNPRHLVRRRGQEARLRCSPMKGHSHVYWYRQLPEEGLKFMVYLQKENIIDESGMPKERFSAEFPKEGPSILRIQQVVRGDSAAYFCASSPLRQGINTEAFFGQGTRLTVV.

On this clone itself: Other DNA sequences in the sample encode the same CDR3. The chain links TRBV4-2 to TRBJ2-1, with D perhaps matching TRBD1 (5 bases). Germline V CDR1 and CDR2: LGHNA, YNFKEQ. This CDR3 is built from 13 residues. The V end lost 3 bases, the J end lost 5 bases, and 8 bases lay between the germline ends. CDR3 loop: CASSQGPNNEQFF. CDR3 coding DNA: TGTGCCAGCAGCCAGGGGCCCAACAATGAGCAGTTCTTC.

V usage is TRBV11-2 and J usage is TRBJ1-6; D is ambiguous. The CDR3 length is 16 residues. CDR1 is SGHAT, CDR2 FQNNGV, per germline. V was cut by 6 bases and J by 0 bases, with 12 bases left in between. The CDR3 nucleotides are TGTGCCAGCAGAAAGGCGGGAAGCTCCTATAATTCACCCCTCCACTTT. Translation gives CASRKAGSSYNSPLHF.